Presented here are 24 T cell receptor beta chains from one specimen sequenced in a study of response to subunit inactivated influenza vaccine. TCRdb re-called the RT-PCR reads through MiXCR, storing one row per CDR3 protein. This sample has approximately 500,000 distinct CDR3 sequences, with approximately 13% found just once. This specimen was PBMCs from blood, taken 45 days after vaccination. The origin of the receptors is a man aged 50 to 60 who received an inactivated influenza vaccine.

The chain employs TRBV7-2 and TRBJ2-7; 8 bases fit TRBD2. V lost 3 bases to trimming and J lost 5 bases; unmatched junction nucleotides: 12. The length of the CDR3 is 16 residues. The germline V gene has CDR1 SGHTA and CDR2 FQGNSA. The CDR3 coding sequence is TGTGCCAGCAGCTTTCTAAACGGGAGGGCCTGGGACGAGCAGTACTTC. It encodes CASSFLNGRAWDEQYF.

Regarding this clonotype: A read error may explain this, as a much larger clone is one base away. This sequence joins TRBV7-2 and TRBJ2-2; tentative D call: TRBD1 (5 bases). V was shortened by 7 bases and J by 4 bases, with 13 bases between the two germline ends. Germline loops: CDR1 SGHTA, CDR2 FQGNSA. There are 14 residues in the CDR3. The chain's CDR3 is CASKTVVATGELFF. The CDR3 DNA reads TGTGCCAGCAAGACAGTCGTGGCCACCGGGGAGCTGTTTTTT.

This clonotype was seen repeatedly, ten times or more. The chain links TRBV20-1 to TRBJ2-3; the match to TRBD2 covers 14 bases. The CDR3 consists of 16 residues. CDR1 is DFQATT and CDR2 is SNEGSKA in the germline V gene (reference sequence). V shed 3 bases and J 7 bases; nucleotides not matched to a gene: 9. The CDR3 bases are TGCAGTGCTAGTGCTGGGACTAGCGGGAGCAGACATACGCAGTATTTT. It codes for CSASAGTSGSRHTQYF.

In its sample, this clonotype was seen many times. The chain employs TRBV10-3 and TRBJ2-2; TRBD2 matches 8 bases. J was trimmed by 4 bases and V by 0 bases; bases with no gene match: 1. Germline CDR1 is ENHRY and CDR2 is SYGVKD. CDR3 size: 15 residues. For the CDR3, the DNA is TGTGCCATCAGTGAGTCAAGCGGGAGCACCGGGGAGCTGTTTTTT. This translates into CAISESSGSTGELFF.

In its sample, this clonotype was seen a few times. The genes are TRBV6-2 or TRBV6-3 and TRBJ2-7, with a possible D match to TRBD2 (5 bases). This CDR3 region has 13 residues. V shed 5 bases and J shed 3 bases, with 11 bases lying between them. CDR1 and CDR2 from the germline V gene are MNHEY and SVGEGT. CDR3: CASSRTSYYEQYF. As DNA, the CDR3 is TGTGCCAGCAGTCGCACTAGTTACTACGAGCAGTACTTC.

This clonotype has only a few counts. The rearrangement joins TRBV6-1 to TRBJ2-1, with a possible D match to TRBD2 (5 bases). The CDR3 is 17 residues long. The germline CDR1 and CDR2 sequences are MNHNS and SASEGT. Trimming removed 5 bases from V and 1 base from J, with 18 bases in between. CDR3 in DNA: TGTGCCAGCAGTCCGCGGACTCTCTCAAGTTCCTACAATGAGCAGTTCTTC. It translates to CASSPRTLSSSYNEQFF.

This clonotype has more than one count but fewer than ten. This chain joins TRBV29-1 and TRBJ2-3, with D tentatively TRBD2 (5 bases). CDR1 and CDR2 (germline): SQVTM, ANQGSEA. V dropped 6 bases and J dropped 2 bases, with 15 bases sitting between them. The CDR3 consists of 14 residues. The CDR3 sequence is CSVDEGSNTDTQYF. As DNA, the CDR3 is TGCAGCGTGGATGAGGGTTCGAACACAGATACGCAGTATTTT.

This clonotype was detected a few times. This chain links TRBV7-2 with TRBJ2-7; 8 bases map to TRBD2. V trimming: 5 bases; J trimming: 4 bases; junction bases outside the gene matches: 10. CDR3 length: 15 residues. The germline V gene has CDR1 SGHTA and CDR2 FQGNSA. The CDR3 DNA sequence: TGTGCCAGCAGCGTGACGGGGGGGAATAGATACGAGCAGTACTTC. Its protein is CASSVTGGNRYEQYF.

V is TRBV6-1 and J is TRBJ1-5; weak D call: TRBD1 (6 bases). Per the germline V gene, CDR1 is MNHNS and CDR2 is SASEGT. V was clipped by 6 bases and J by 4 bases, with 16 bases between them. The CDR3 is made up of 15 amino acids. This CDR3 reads CASRKGEGWNQPQHF. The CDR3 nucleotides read TGTGCCAGCAGGAAGGGGGAGGGTTGGAATCAGCCCCAGCATTTT.

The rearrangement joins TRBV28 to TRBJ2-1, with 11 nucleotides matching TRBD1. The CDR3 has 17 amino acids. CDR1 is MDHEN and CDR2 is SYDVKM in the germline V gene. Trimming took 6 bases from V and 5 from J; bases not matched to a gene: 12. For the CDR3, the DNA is TGTGCCAGCAGCACCTTCGAGGGGACAGGGGGGAACAATGAGCAGTTCTTC. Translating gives CASSTFEGTGGNNEQFF.

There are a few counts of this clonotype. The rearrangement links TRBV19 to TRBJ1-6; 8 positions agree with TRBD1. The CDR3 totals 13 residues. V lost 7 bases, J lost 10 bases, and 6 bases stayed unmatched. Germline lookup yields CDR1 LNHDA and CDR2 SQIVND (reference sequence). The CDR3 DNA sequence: TGTGCCAGTACCCGGACAGGGTTGTCACCCCTCCACTTT. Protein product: CASTRTGLSPLHF.

CDR3 coding DNA: TGCAGTGCTAGCCCCGGGGGGCGGCAAGAGACCCAGTACTTC. Encoded protein: CSASPGGRQETQYF. V gene TRBV20-1 combines with J gene TRBJ2-5, with D perhaps TRBD2 (7 bases). CDR3 length equals 14 residues. The V and J ends lost 3 bases and 2 bases respectively, with 13 bases between them. CDR1 is DFQATT, CDR2 SNEGSKA, per germline (reference sequence).

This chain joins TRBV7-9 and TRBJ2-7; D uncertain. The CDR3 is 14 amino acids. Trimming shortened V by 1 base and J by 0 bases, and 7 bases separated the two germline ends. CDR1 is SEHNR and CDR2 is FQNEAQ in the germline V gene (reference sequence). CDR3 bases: TGTGCCAGCAGCTTAGAGAAGTTCTCCTACGAGCAGTACTTC. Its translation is CASSLEKFSYEQYF.

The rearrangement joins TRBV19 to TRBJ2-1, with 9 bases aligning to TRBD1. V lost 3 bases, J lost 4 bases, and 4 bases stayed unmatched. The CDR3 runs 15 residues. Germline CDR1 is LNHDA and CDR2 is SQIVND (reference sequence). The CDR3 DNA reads TGTGCCAGTAGTATCGAGGACAGGGGATACAATGAGCAGTTCTTC. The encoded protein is CASSIEDRGYNEQFF.

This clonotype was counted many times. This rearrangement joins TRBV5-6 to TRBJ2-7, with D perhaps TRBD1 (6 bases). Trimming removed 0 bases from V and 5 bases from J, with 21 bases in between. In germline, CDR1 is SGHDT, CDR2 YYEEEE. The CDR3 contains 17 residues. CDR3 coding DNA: TGTGCCAGCAGCTTGGAAAGCCTAGGACAGTTTTCGAACGAGCAGTACTTC. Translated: CASSLESLGQFSNEQYF.

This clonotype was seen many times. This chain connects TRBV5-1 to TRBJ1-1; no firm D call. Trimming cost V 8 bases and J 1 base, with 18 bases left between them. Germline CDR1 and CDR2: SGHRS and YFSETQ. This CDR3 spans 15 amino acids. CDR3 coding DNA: TGCGCCAGTAAACGACTAATGGCCGAGAACACTGAAGCTTTCTTT. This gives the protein CASKRLMAENTEAFF.

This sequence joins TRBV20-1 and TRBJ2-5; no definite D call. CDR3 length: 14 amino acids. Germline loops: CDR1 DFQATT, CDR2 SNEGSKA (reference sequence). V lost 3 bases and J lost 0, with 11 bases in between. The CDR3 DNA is TGCAGTGCTAGTGACTCGACCCACCAAGAGACCCAGTACTTC. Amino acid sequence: CSASDSTHQETQYF.

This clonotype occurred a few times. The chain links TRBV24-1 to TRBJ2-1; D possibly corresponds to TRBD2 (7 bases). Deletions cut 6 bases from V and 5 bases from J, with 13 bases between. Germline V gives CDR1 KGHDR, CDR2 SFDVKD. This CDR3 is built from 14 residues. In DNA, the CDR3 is TGTGCCACCAGTTTGTCGGGGGGCGACAATGAGCAGTTCTTC. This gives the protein CATSLSGGDNEQFF.

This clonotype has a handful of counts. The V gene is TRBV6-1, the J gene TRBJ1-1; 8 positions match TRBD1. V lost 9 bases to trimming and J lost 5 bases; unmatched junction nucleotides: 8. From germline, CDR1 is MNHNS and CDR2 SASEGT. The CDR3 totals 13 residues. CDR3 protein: CASHGTGRTEAFF. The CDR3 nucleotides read TGTGCCAGTCACGGGACAGGTCGGACTGAAGCTTTCTTT.

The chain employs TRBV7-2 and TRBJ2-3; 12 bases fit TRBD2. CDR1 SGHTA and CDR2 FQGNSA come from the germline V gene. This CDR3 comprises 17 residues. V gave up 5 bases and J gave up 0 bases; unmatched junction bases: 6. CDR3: CASSKRTSGTSTDTQYF. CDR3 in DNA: TGTGCCAGCAGCAAACGGACTAGCGGGACTAGCACAGATACGCAGTATTTT.

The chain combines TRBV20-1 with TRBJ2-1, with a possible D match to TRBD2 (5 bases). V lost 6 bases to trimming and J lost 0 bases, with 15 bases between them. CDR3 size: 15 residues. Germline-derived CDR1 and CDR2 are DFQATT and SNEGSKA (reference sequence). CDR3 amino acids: CSAGRSGISYNEQFF. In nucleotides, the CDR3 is TGCAGTGCCGGGCGAAGCGGTATCTCCTACAATGAGCAGTTCTTC.

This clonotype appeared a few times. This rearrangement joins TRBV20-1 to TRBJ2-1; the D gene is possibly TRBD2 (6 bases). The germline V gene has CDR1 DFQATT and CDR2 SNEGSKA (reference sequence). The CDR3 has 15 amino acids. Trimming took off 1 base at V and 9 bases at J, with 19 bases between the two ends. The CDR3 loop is CSARVRGGTKGEQFF. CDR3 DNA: TGCAGTGCTAGAGTCCGTGGGGGGACCAAGGGTGAGCAGTTCTTC.

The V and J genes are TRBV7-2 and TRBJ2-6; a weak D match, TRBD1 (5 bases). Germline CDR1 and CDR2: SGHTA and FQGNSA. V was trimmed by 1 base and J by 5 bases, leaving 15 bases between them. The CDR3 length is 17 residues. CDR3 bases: TGTGCCAGCAGCTTAGTGGCAGGGCCCATGAGGGCCAACGTCCTGACTTTC. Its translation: CASSLVAGPMRANVLTF. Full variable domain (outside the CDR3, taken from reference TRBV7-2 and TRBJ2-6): GAGVSQSPSNKVTEKGKDVELRCDPISGHTALYWYRQSLGQGLEFLIYFQGNSAPDKSGLPSDRFSAERTGGSVSTLTIQRTQQEDSAVYLCASSLVAGPMRANVLTFGAGSRLTVL.

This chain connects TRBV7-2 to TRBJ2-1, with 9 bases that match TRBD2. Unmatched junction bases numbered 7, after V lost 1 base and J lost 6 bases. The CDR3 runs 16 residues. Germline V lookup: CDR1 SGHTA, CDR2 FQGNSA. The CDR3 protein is CASSLVAGGGVNEQFF. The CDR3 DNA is TGTGCCAGCAGCTTAGTTGCGGGAGGGGGGGTCAATGAGCAGTTCTTC.